The 4 T cell receptor beta chains reported below all come from one sample, sequenced in a study of radiotherapy plus CTLA-4 blockade in lung cancer. Produced via immunoSEQ multiplex PCR; TCRdb's table is partial and in-frame only. This table holds tens of thousands of clones, around 87% found once. The specimen was peripheral blood, collected from a patient treated with radiotherapy plus ipilimumab. These receptors were obtained from a human donor with non-small cell lung cancer that progressed on radiotherapy plus ipilimumab.

The chain joins TRBV30 to TRBJ1-4; unclear D gene. Germline V gene sequence: CDR1 GTSNPN, CDR2 SVGIG (reference sequence). This CDR3 contains 14 residues. Trimming took off 3 bases at V and 7 bases at J, with 15 bases between the two ends. The CDR3 spells CAWRRNVPGEKLFF. The CDR3, as DNA: TGTGCCTGGAGAAGAAATGTCCCTGGTGAAAAACTGTTTTTT.

The chain uses TRBV10-2 and TRBJ1-5; TRBD1 agrees at 7 bases. There are 13 residues in the CDR3. Trimming removed 7 bases from V and 4 bases from J; junction bases left unmatched: 4. Germline CDR1 and CDR2: WSHSY and SAAADI. DNA of the CDR3: TGCGCCAGCACCGGGACAGTAAATCAGCCCCAGCATTTT. Its protein product is CASTGTVNQPQHF.

J is TRBJ1-2 and V is TRBV6-5; TRBD1 is a possible D gene (5 bases). Germline CDR1 and CDR2: MNHEY and SVGAGI. V was clipped by 8 bases and J by 2 bases, with 18 bases between them. This CDR3 contains 15 residues. The CDR3 bases are TGTGCCAGCTATACACACGGGGGGGAAAACTATGGCTACACCTTC. This codes for CASYTHGGENYGYTF.

The chain recombines TRBV7-2 with TRBJ1-1; no clear D. The germline V gene has CDR1 SGHTA and CDR2 FQGNSA. The length of the CDR3 is 11 residues. V lost 5 bases, J lost 11 bases, and 12 bases lay in between. The CDR3 reads CASSRLTAAFF. For the CDR3, the DNA is TGTGCCAGCAGCCGATTGACTGCTGCTTTCTTT.